The clone carrying this T cell receptor (beta chain) was observed a handful of times. Its antigen remains unidentified. These data belong to a study of graft-versus-host responses after intestinal transplantation. On the study more broadly: Every recipient underwent anti-thymocyte globulin induction, then tacrolimus and steroids for roughly three years.

This CDR3 is built from 14 residues. The germline V gene has CDR1 MGHRA and CDR2 YSYEKL. The V and J ends lost 5 bases and 6 bases respectively, with 16 bases between them. The table came from immunoSEQ multiplex PCR; TCRdb's copy has only in-frame clones and leaves some out. In the table there are about 90,000 clones, about 91% of which are singletons. This receptor was obtained from a human donor who received an intestinal transplant. This chain uses TRBV4-1 with TRBJ1-1, with D possibly being TRBD1 (5 bases). The specimen was unstimulated CD8+ T cells sorted from spleen or lymph node cells, collected before intestinal transplant. CDR3 nucleotides: TGCGCCAGCAGCTCTGGAGGGACCGGGGCTGAAGCTTTCTTT. Its translation: CASSSGGTGAEAFF.